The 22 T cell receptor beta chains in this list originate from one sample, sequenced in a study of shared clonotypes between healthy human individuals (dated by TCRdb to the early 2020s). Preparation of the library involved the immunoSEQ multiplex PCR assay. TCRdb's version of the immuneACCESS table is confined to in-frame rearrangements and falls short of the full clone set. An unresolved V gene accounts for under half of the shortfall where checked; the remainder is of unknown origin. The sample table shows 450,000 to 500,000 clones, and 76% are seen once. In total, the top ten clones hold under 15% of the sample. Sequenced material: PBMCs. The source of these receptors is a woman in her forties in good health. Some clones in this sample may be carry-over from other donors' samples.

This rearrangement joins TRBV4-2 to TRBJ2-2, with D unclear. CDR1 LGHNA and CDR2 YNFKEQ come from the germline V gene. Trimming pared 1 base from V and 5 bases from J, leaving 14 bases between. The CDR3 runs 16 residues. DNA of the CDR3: TGTGCCAGCAGCCAAGGCGGCGGCCACTTGACCGGGGAGCTGTTTTTT. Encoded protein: CASSQGGGHLTGELFF.

The CDR3 DNA is TGTGCCAGCAGAGGAGACTGGAACACTGAAGCTTTCTTT. Its translation is CASRGDWNTEAFF. The chain couples TRBV6-1 to TRBJ1-1; D uncertain. The length of the CDR3 is 13 residues. The germline V and J ends were trimmed by 6 bases and 1 base, with 9 bases remaining between them. Germline assignment: CDR1 MNHNS and CDR2 SASEGT.

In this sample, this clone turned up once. CDR3 DNA sequence: TGCGCCAGCAGCTCCGTGACCGGGACAGGGCCCTACAATGAGCAGTTCTTC. Amino acid sequence: CASSSVTGTGPYNEQFF. The chain uses TRBV5-1 and TRBJ2-1; 9 bases align to TRBD1. Germline V lookup: CDR1 SGHRS, CDR2 YFSETQ. The CDR3 runs to 17 residues. The trim removed 3 bases at V and 2 bases at J, leaving 9 bases unmatched.

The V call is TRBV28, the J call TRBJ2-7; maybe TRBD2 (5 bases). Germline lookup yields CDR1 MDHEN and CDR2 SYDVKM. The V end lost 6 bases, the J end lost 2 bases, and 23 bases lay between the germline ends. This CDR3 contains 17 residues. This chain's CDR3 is CASRALHPAERTYEQYF. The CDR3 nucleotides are TGTGCCAGCAGAGCACTTCACCCAGCGGAAAGGACCTACGAGCAGTACTTC.

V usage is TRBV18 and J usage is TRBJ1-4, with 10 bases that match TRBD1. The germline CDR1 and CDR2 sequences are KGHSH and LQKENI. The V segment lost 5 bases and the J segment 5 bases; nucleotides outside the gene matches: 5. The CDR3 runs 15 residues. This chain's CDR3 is CASSFRDRGNEKLFF. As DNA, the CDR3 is TGTGCCAGCTCATTCCGGGACAGGGGCAATGAAAAACTGTTTTTT.

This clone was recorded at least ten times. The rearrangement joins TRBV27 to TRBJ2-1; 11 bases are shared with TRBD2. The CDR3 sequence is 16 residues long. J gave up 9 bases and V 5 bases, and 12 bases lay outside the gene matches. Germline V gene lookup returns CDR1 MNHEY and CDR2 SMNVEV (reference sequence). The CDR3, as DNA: TGTGCCAGCAGTCCCTGGCTAGCGGGAGGATATAGTGAGCAGTTCTTC. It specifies CASSPWLAGGYSEQFF.

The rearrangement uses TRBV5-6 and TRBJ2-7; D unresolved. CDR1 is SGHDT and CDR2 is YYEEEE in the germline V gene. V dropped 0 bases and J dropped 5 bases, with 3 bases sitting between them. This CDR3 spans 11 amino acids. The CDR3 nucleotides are TGTGCCAGCAGCTTGGTGGACGAGCAGTACTTC. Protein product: CASSLVDEQYF. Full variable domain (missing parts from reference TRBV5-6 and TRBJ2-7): DAGVTQSPTHLIKTRGQQVTLRCSPKSGHDTVSWYQQALGQGPQFIFQYYEEEERQRGNFPDRFSGHQFPNYSSELNVNALLLGDSALYLCASSLVDEQYFGPGTRLTVT.

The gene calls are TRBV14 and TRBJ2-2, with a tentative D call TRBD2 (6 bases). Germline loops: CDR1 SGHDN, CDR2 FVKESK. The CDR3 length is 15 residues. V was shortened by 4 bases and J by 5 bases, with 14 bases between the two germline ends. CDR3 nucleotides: TGTGCCAGCAGCCGGGCGACGGGAGCGACCGGGGAGCTGTTTTTT. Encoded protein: CASSRATGATGELFF.

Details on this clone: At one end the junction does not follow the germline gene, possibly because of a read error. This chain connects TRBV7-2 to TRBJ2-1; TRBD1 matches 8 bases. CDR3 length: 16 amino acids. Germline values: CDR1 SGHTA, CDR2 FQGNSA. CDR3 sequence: CASSIAGTGSYNEQFF. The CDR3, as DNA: TGTGCCAGCAGCATAGCCGGGACAGGTTCCTACAATGAGCAGTTCTTC. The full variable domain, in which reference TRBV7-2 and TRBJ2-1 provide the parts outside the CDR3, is GAGVSQSPSNKVTEKGKDVELRCDPISGHTALYWYRQSLGQGLEFLIYFQGNSAPDKSGLPSDRFSAERTGGSVSTLTIQRTQQEDSAVYLCASSIAGTGSYNEQFFGPGTRLTVL.

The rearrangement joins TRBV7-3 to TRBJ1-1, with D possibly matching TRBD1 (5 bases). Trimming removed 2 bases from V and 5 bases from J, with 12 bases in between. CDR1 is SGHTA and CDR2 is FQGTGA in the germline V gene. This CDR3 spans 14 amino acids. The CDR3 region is CASSLRAGRTEAFF. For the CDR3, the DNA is TGTGCCAGCAGCTTACGGGCAGGGAGGACTGAAGCTTTCTTT.

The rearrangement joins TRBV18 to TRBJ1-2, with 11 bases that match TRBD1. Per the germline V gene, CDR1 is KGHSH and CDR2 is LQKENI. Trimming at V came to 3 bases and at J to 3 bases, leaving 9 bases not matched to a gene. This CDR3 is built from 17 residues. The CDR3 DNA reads TGTGCCAGCTCACCGAGGACAGGGGGCGAAGGAGACTATGGCTACACCTTC. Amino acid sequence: CASSPRTGGEGDYGYTF.

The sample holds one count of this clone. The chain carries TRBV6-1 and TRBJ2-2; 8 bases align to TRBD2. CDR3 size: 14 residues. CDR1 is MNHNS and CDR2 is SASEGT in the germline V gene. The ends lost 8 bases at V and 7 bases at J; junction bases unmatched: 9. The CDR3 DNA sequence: TGTGCCAGCGACTCGACTAGCGAGATCGGGGAGCTGTTTTTT. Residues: CASDSTSEIGELFF.

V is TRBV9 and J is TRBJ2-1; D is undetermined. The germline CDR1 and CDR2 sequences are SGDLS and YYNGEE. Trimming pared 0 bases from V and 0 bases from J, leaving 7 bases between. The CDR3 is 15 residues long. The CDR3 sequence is CASSVEWDSYNEQFF. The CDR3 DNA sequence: TGTGCCAGCAGCGTAGAATGGGACTCCTACAATGAGCAGTTCTTC.

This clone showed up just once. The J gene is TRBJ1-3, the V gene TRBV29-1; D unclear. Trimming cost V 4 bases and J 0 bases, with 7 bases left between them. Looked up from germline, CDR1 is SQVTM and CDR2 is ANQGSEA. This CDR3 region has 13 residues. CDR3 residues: CSVGTSSGNTIYF. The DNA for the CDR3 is TGCAGCGTTGGGACGTCCTCTGGAAACACCATATATTTT.

The CDR3 region has the DNA TGTGCCAGTAGTATGGGACAGATTAACACCGGGGAGCTGTTTTTT. Residues: CASSMGQINTGELFF. V and J are TRBV19 and TRBJ2-2; 7 bases are shared with TRBD1. CDR3 length equals 15 residues. Trimming took 3 bases from V and 2 from J; bases not matched to a gene: 3. Looked up from germline, CDR1 is LNHDA and CDR2 is SQIVND (reference sequence). Full variable domain (rest looked up from reference TRBV19 and TRBJ2-2): DGGITQSPKYLFRKEGQNVTLSCEQNLNHDAMYWYRQDPGQGLRLIYYSQIVNDFQKGDIAEGYSVSREKKESFPLTVTSAQKNPTAFYLCASSMGQINTGELFFGEGSRLTVL.

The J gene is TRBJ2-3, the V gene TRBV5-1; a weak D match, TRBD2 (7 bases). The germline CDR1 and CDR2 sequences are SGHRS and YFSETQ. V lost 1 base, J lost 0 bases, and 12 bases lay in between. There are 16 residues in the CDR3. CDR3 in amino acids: CASSLLGGTSTDTQYF. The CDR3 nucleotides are TGCGCCAGCAGCTTGCTCGGGGGGACAAGCACAGATACGCAGTATTTT.

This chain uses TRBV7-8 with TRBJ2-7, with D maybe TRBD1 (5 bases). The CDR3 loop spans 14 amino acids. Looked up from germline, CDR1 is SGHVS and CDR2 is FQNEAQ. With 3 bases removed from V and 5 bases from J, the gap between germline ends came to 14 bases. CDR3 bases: TGTGCCAGCAGCTTCTCCTGGGGCGGTGACGAGCAGTACTTC. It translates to CASSFSWGGDEQYF.

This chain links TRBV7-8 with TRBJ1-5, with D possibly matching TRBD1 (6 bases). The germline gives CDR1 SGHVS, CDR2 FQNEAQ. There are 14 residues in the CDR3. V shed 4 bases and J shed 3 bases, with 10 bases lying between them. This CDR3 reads CASSSDRNNQPQHF. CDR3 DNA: TGTGCCAGCAGCTCGGACAGAAACAATCAGCCCCAGCATTTT.

DNA for the CDR3: TGCGCCAGCAGCTTCCTCCCCAATACCCAAGAGACCCAGTACTTC. Its protein product is CASSFLPNTQETQYF. This chain links TRBV5-1 with TRBJ2-5; D is undetermined. CDR1 SGHRS and CDR2 YFSETQ come from the germline V gene. CDR3 size: 15 residues. Trimming shortened V by 2 bases and J by 1 base, and 12 bases separated the two germline ends.

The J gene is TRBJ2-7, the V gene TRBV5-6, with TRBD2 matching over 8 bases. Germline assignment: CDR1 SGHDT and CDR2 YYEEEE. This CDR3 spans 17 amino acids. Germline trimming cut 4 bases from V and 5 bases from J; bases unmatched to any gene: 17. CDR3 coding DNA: TGTGCCAGCAGCCCCGGGGGGGAACAGTGGGGAAGCAACGAGCAGTACTTC. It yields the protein CASSPGGEQWGSNEQYF.

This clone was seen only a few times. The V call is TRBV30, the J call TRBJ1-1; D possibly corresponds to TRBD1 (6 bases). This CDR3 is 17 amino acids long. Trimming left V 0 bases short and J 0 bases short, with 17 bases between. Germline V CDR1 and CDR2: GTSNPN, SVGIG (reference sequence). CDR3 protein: CAWSVPKSDSMNTEAFF. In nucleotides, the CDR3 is TGTGCCTGGAGTGTACCCAAATCGGACAGCATGAACACTGAAGCTTTCTTT.

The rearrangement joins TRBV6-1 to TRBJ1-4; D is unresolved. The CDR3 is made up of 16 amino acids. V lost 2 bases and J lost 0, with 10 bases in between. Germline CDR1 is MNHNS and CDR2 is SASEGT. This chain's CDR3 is CASSEWTEATNEKLFF. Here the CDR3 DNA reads TGTGCCAGCAGTGAATGGACCGAAGCAACTAATGAAAAACTGTTTTTT.